This TCR beta chain was identified during a study of blood T cell repertoires in COVID-19. Across the study: The study drew acute and convalescent COVID-19 samples from the United States, Italy and Spain. The cDNA or gDNA used as material had been derived from T cells, B-cell-depleted T cells, or PBMCs.

Per the study methods: Counts of nucleated cells, estimated from reference gene primer amplification, were obtained. Some clones are missing from TCRdb's copy, which holds only in-frame ones; the method was immunoSEQ multiplex PCR. V, J and clone size were drawn from that table, and D and trimming were deduced from the DNA. Of more than 95,000 clones listed, less than 90% are singletons. This clone came up once. The sequenced material came from peripheral blood. This clonotype was sampled from a woman older than 75 with acute or convalescent COVID-19.

This CDR3 is CASSAGTENQPQHF. As DNA, the CDR3 is TGCGCCAGCAGCGCTGGGACAGAAAATCAGCCCCAGCATTTT. The V and J genes are TRBV5-1 and TRBJ1-5; 7 bases fit TRBD1. The germline V gene encodes CDR1 SGHRS and CDR2 YFSETQ. This CDR3 has 14 residues. V was pared by 4 bases and J by 4 bases, with 5 bases of the junction left unmatched. Full variable domain (rest looked up from reference TRBV5-1 and TRBJ1-5): KAGVTQTPRYLIKTRGQQVTLSCSPISGHRSVSWYQQTPGQGLQFLFEYFSETQRNKGNFPGRFSGRQFSNSRSEMNVSTLELGDSALYLCASSAGTENQPQHFGDGTRLSIL.